This TCR beta chain came from a study of identifying expanded T cells in peripheral blood (dated by TCRdb to about 2019). For the study in its entirety: Separate aliquots of the same genomic DNA pool were sequenced to produce technical replicates, and four replicates were compared in pairs. The full study reports these points: Variance in clone template counts between approximately 2-week samples significantly increased with total template count across all healthy donors. The beta-binomial model significantly reduced the number of clones called differentially abundant and the false-positive rate across all healthy-donor time intervals. It was expected by the authors that biological variance in healthy repertoires might increase further over much longer intervals, such as months to years. Approximately 1.2 differentially abundant clones were flagged by the binomial model between technical replicates, whereas about 16 and 19 were flagged over two weeks and four weeks, respectively.

During the collection period, no infections or other immune events were recorded for the healthy donors. Healthy-donor blood repertoires served as a training cohort to calibrate time-dependent variance in a beta-binomial model of T-cell clone differential abundance. The training cohort comprised about ten healthy donors, 3 female and 7 male. On average the donors were 43 years old, and their ages spanned roughly 25 to 65 years. Whole blood was collected from each healthy donor at three time points spaced around 2 weeks apart and obtained from a commercial supplier. For immunosequencing, genomic DNA was extracted from unsorted whole blood. Remarks on this clone: It lacks a known antigen. There are no base qualities to consult, and no much larger clone falls within one base.

CDR1 and CDR2 are drawn from the germline V gene: MNHNS, SASEGT. CDR3 length: 15 amino acids, cysteine to phenylalanine. Just CDR3 DNA is preserved here, 45 bases in frame from base 1. The V end gives up 2 bases and the J end 3 bases, leaving 5 bases in the junction not matched to a gene. The immunoSEQ Assay, which relies on bias-controlled multiplex PCR amplification of genomic DNA, was used to profile TCRbeta CDR3 regions. The original pipeline was this. To quantify the absolute abundance of each unique TCRbeta CDR3 region, the sequences were collapsed and filtered. Two models were used to test differential abundance: a binomial model (Fisher-equivalent) and a beta-binomial model that adds time-dependent variance fitted from healthy donors. Clones with fewer than 5 combined templates were excluded, and clones with Benjamini-Hochberg FDR below 0.01 were called differentially abundant. The form v = (b*log(k)+a)^2 was used to model beta-binomial variance as a function of total template count across the two samples. TCRdb's version of the immuneACCESS table is confined to in-frame rearrangements and falls short of the full clone set. An unresolved V gene accounts for under half of the shortfall where checked; the remainder is of unknown origin. Clone size and the V and J calls come from that table; the DNA yielded D and trimming. The sample table holds around 91,000 clones, of which about 91% were seen once. The top ten constitute approximately 4% of the sample.

Sequenced: blood. The receptor chain draws on TRBV6-1 and TRBJ2-3; a stretch of 7 junction bases matches TRBD2. The clonotype was recovered from a person aged 18 to 70 in good health. DNA sequence: TGTGCCAGCAGTGAAATCGGGGGGATGACAGATACGCAGTATTTT. This yields the protein CASSEIGGMTDTQYF.